The entry that follows covers one TCR beta chain sequence. The antigen this receptor binds is unknown. Base qualities are not at hand, and no much larger clone is one base apart. TCRbeta CDR3 regions were amplified from genomic DNA using the immunoSEQ Assay, a bias-controlled multiplex PCR. Concerning the study's data processing: Nucleated cell counts per sample were estimated from amplification of reference gene primers within the assay. To quantify the absolute abundance of each unique TCRbeta CDR3 rearrangement, sequence reads were collapsed and filtered. For each sample, productive Simpson clonality was calculated by taking the square root of Simpson's diversity index across productive rearrangements. TCRdb took this table from immuneACCESS and kept in-frame rearrangements with V and J called. Such tables lack part of the clones; where checked against another copy, unresolved V genes explain under half of the gap, and the rest is unexplained. V and J calls plus clone size are reproduced from that table; the DNA served to infer D and trimming. This sample is represented by roughly 170,000 clones; over 65% of them were singletons. The ten largest clonotypes hold about 4.4% of the sample.

The data derive from a study of blood T cell repertoires in COVID-19 (dated by TCRdb to about 2020). Regarding the complete study: Samples covering the acute and convalescent phases of COVID-19 were provided by collaborators in the United States, Italy and Spain. The material from the prospective study consisted of cDNA or gDNA derived from T cells, B-cell-depleted T cells, or PBMCs. Subjects who had been exposed to COVID-19, were actively infected with it, or had recovered from it provided the deeply sampled blood TCRbeta repertoires that made up the dataset. The repertoires were made available in a free public database intended to serve as a resource for research on the immune response to SARS-CoV-2. The samples were drawn from two sources: the first 160 participants of the ongoing ImmuneRACE study, and 1,254 subjects contributed by 6 global collaborators. The sample metadata nearly always contained a de-identified subject ID, COVID-19 status, age in years and sex. Where available, HLA class I and class II types were taken from metadata supplied by the sample provider and were not determined by assay-based typing.

Overall study results and their limits: The amount of clinical and demographic metadata varied by source and participant and was provided uncurated.

In the prospective study, participants were 18 to 89 years old, resided in about two dozen geographic areas of the United States, and were enrolled through a virtual design. Cohort assignment in the prospective study relied on participant-reported clinical history from a screening survey and a study questionnaire. ImmuneRACE Cohort 3 recovered participants were defined by two consecutive negative NP/OP PCR tests, healthcare professional clearance, or symptom resolution. Mobile phlebotomists in the prospective study collected whole blood, serum and a nasopharyngeal or oropharyngeal swab from every participant. Additional blood draws and questionnaires over a roughly two-month period could optionally be provided by prospective study participants. Blood samples from the prospective study were shipped frozen or at room temperature prior to DNA extraction. The CDR3 numbers 13 residues from cysteine through phenylalanine. This entry keeps only the CDR3 DNA: 39 bases, framed from base 1. V and J lose 4 bases and 7 bases, and a span of 9 bases separates them. According to the germline V gene, CDR1 reads KGHDR and CDR2 reads SFDVKD.

This sequence was found in a woman between 50 and 59 years old who had recovered from COVID-19. The chain is assembled from TRBV24-1 and TRBJ2-2; the D gene cannot be resolved reliably. The sequenced material came from PBMCs or T cells enriched from blood (not recorded which). The CDR3 protein: CATSDSVRGELFF. DNA sequence: TGTGCCACCAGTGACAGCGTTCGCGGGGAGCTGTTTTTT.